The entry below describes one T cell receptor (beta chain). What this receptor recognizes is not known. Base qualities were left out, and no much larger clone turns up one base away. Its CDR3 holds 14 amino acids, cysteine through phenylalanine. The read is trimmed to its CDR3 DNA, 42 bases read in frame from base 1. V sheds 6 bases and J sheds 1 base, leaving 10 bases between their ends. The germline V gene specifies MNHNS as CDR1 and SASEGT as CDR2. This sample is drawn from a study of technical replicates of blood from several donors (dated by TCRdb to about 2017). Libraries came from the immunoSEQ multiplex PCR assay. The table was pulled from immuneACCESS by TCRdb, which kept in-frame rearrangements only. Such tables lose some clones; where checked, under half of the loss comes from unresolved V genes, and the rest has no known cause. The sample table records roughly 81,000 clones; 65% to 90% of these occur just once. The ten largest clonotypes hold around 4.8% of the sample.

The chain links TRBV6-1 with TRBJ1-3, with the D gene not clear enough to name. Sequencing was done on a sample of PBMCs. The TCR comes from a human donor in good health. Some clones in this sample may be carry-over from other donors' samples. The nucleotide sequence is TGTGCCAGCAGCGCCGGTGGTTCTGGAAACACCATATATTTT. Translated, it gives CASSAGGSGNTIYF.